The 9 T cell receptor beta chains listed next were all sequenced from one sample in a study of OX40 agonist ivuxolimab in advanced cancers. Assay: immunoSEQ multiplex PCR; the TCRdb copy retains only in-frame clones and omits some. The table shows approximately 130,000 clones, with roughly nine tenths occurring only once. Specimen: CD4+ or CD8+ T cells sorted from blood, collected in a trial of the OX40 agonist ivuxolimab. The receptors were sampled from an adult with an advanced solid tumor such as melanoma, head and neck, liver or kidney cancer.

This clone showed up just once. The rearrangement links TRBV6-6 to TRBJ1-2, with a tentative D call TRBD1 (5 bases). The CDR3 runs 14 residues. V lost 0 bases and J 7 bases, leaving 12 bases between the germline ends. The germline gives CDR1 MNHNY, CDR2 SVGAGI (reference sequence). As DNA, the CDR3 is TGTGCCAGCAGTTACTCGGCCGGGGCCGGTGGCTACACCTTC. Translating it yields CASSYSAGAGGYTF.

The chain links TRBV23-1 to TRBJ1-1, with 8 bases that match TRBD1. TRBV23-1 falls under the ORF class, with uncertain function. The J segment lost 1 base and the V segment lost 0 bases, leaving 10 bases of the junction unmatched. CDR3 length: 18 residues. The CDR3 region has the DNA TGCGCCAGCAGTCAATCCTGGACAGGGCGGACATGGAACACTGAAGCTTTCTTT. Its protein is CASSQSWTGRTWNTEAFF.

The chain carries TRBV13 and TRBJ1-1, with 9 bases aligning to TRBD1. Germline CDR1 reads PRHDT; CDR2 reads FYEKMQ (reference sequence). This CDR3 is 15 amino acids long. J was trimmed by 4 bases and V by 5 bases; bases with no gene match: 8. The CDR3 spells CASSAPTGGSTEAFF. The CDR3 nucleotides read TGTGCCAGCAGCGCACCGACAGGGGGTAGCACTGAAGCTTTCTTT.

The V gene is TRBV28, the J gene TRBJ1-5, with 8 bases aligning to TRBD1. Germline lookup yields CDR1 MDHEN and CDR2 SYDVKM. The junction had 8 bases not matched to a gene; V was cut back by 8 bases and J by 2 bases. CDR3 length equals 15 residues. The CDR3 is CASSLPDRGNQPQHF. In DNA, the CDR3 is TGTGCCAGCTCCCTCCCGGACAGGGGCAATCAGCCCCAGCATTTT.

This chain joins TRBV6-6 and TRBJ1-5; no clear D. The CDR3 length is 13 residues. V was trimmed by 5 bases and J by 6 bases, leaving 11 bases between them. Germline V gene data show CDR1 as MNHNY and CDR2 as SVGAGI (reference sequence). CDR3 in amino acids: CASSDLEGQPQHF. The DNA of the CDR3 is TGTGCCAGCAGTGACCTCGAAGGTCAGCCCCAGCATTTT.

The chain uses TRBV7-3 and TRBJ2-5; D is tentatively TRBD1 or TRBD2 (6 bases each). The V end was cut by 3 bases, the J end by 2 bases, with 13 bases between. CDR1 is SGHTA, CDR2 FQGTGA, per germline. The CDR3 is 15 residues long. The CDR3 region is CASSFGGGGQETQYF. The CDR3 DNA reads TGTGCCAGCAGCTTCGGGGGCGGAGGACAAGAGACCCAGTACTTC.

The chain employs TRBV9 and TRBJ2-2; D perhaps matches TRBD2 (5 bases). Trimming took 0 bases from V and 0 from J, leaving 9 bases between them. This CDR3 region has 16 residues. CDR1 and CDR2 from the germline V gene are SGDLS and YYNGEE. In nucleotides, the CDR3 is TGTGCCAGCAGCGTAGGAAGAGGGACGAACACCGGGGAGCTGTTTTTT. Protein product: CASSVGRGTNTGELFF.

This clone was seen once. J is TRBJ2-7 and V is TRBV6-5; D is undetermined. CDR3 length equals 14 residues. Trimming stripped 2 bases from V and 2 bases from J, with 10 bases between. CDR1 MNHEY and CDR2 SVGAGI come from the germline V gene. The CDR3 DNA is TGTGCCAGCAGTTACGGCGGTAACACCTACGAGCAGTACTTC. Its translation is CASSYGGNTYEQYF.

The CDR3 DNA follows: TGTGCCAGCAGTTTATTAATTGGGCCCACCTACGAGCAGTACTTC. As protein: CASSLLIGPTYEQYF. The rearrangement links TRBV27 to TRBJ2-7; D unresolved. V was clipped by 1 base and J by 2 bases, with 12 bases between them. The CDR3 covers 15 residues. CDR1 MNHEY and CDR2 SMNVEV come from the germline V gene (reference sequence).